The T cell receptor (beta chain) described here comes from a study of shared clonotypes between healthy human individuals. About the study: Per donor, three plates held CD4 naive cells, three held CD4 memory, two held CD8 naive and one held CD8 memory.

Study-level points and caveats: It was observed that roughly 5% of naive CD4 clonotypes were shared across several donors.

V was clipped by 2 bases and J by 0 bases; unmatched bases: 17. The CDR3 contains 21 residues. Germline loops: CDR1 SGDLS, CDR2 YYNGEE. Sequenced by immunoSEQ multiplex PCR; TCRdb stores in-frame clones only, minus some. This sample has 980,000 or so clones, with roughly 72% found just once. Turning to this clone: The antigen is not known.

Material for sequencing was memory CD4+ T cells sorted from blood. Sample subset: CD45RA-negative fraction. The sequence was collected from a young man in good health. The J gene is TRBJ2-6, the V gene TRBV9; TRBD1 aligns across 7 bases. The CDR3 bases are TGTGCCAGCAGCGTGGGACACAGAGGAACAGGGGACAACTCTGGGGCCAACGTCCTGACTTTC. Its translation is CASSVGHRGTGDNSGANVLTF.